Described below is a single T cell receptor beta chain sequence and its context. Its specific antigen is unknown. Within one base of it there is no much larger clone, and no base qualities were kept. The sample belongs to a study of shared clonotypes between healthy human individuals (dated by TCRdb to the early 2020s). Regarding the study in general: Three men and a couple of women, aged 18 to 49 years, made up the cohort. Between about 0.9 and 10 billion PBMCs per donor were obtained by leukapheresis. Blood TCR repertoires of five healthy adults were deeply sequenced to estimate repertoire size and the extent of clonotype sharing between individuals. Libraries were prepared and TCR repertoires were sequenced by different laboratories using diverse techniques, in order to increase sequencing depth and limit assay-specific biases. Per donor, three plates each were used for CD4 naive and CD4 memory, two for CD8 naive, and one for CD8 memory. General study outcomes and caveats: Pairwise subsampling led to the expectation that sequencing depth would affect the degree of clonotype sharing among donors. Compared with non-shared clonotypes, the clonotypes found in all four sorted-subset donors had higher generation probabilities. Sampling was limited to blood, and TCR repertoires in tissue likely differ from TCR repertoires in blood. Rarefaction of sorted-subset datasets indicated incomplete sequencing despite the large sequencing depth. Sharing across a few donors was observed for approximately 5% of naive CD4, less than 4% of naive CD8, roughly 2.3% of memory CD4, and about 0.4% of memory CD8 clonotypes. Estimated clonotype richness was generally larger for naive than for memory subsets. Because the study included a small number of donors, the genetic and exposure-history diversity represented was limited.

Healthy HIV-negative adults with no recently reported acute infections or vaccinations were included as donors. All donors were Caucasian adults living in Nashville, Tennessee, USA. CD4+ T cells were enriched by magnetic negative selection, after which naive cells were positively selected on CD45RA and the negative fraction was taken as the memory subset. Blood was obtained by leukapheresis, after which PBMCs were separated by Ficoll-Histopaque density gradient centrifugation and cryopreserved in liquid nitrogen vapor phase. Analytical flow cytometry was used to check the purity and quantity of each magnetically sorted T cell population. Each sorted fraction had its genomic DNA isolated and then quantified by UV absorbance on a Nanodrop 2000c. The CDR3 starts with the cysteine, ends with the phenylalanine, and has 15 residues. Kept here is only the CDR3 DNA, which spans 45 bases and is read in frame from base 1. A distance of 12 bases separates the germline ends of V and J, which lose 2 bases and 1 base respectively. Reading the germline V gene gives CDR1 SGHDT and CDR2 YYEEEE.

TCR CDR3 regions were amplified from genomic DNA by multiplex PCR using the deep immunoSEQ assay. For each cell subset, the extracted genomic DNA was distributed evenly across all wells of several immunoSEQ 96-well plates, and each plate served as one replicate. For sorted subsets, each replicate PCR was loaded with about 0.2 ug genomic DNA, equivalent to 25,000 to 35,000 T cell genomes. The purified libraries were quantified using a Qubit 3.0 fluorometer, sized with a Bioanalyzer 2100, and then quantified again using the KAPA Library Quantification kit. Each immunoSEQ 96-well plate was sequenced on its own single-read 150-cycle Illumina NextSeq 550 flow cell. In the original analysis: Because the immunoSEQ output included only junctional sequences and no quality scores, the filtering could not be the same as the filtering used for full-length reads. To assign V/J genes and CDR3, sequences were annotated using PyIR, a Python wrapper for IgBLAST v1.9, with IMGT germline references. Reads with weak V/J assignments (E-value above 1e-6), missing CDR3, stop codons, out-of-frame junctions, or ambiguous translated residues were removed. V3J clonotypes were defined as sequences sharing the same inferred V gene, J gene, and CDR3 amino acid sequence. Percentage overlap between repertoires was computed as shared unique clonotypes divided by the size of the smaller repertoire. Repertoire richness was assessed with RTK rarefaction, the Chao1 estimator, and Recon v2.1 estimates of unobserved clonotypes. For all TCRbeta clonotypes obtained by the gDNA method from a few donors, generation probabilities were computed with OLGA. The table comes from immuneACCESS by way of TCRdb, which keeps in-frame sequences with V and J called. Part of the clones is missing from these tables; in studies checked, under half for an unresolved V gene and the rest for unknown reasons. The V and J calls and clone size are taken from that table; D and trimming were inferred from the DNA. In this sample the table shows 1,400,000 or so clones, 98% to 99% of which occur a single time. Of the sample, approximately 0.4% is held by the ten largest clones.

The chain uses TRBV5-6 and TRBJ2-5; no confident D gene assignment can be made. What was sequenced was naive CD4+ T cells sorted from blood. The cell subset or site label of this sample denotes: CD45RA+ positively selected. The receptor was derived from a man aged 25 to 45 in good health. The CDR3 sequence is CASSFSQRSQETQYF. The base sequence is TGTGCCAGCAGCTTTTCTCAGAGGTCCCAAGAGACCCAGTACTTC.